These T cell receptor beta chains were read from a single sample in a study of T cells in Graves' hyperthyroidism and ophthalmopathy. TCRdb re-analysed the multiplex PCR reads in MiXCR, keeping a single row per CDR3 protein. The profile covers 500,000 to 650,000 distinct CDR3 sequences, with around 13% appearing a single time and roughly 14% taken by the ten largest. Sequencing input: blood. These receptor sequences come from a woman between 40 and 50 years old with Graves' hyperthyroidism. Both conserved end residues are part of each CDR3. The order of the fields is V gene, J gene, D gene, clone size, CDR3 DNA, CDR3 protein. A D gene is named only where the DNA matches it firmly. The size field is filled for only some rows; it gives once, few, many or a size class.

TRBV28	TRBJ2-7	.	few	TGTGCCGGCAGTTTAAGGTACGGCTTTTCATCCTACGAGCAGTACTTC	CAGSLRYGFSSYEQYF
TRBV12-3/TRBV12-4	TRBJ1-3	.	many	TGTGCCAGCACCCTCATCCCAGCCGGCTCTGGAAACACCATATATTTT	CASTLIPAGSGNTIYF
TRBV27	TRBJ2-1	.	many	TGTGCCAGCAGTTTATCGGGCCAGGGGATAATGAATGAGCAGTTCTTC	CASSLSGQGIMNEQFF
TRBV10-2	TRBJ2-3	TRBD2	.	TGCGCCAGCAAGCCGGGACTAGCGGCCACAGATACGCAGTATTTT	CASKPGLAATDTQYF
TRBV11-2	TRBJ1-5	.	many	TGTGCCAGCAGCTTAGATGGGGTTCAGCCCCAGCATTTT	CASSLDGVQPQHF
TRBV18	TRBJ1-1	.	many	TGTGCCAGCTCACCCCCATCGGGTAGAAAAGCTTTCTTT	CASSPPSGRKAFF
TRBV20-1	TRBJ2-5	TRBD1	many	TGCAGTGCCAATGACAGGGTGGAGACCCAGTACTTC	CSANDRVETQYF
TRBV7-6	TRBJ2-7	TRBD1	many	TGTGCCAGCAGCCTACAGGGGCCCTACGAGCAGTACTTC	CASSLQGPYEQYF
TRBV7-2	TRBJ2-5	.	few	TGTGCCCTCTCACCTGGGGGGACGGCCGACCCCCCCGGGACCCAGTACTTC	CALSPGGTADPPGTQYF
TRBV12-5	TRBJ2-4	TRBD2	few	TGTGCTAGTGGCCCCGGGGGGGGTTTAGACATTCAGTACTTC	CASGPGGGLDIQYF
TRBV5-1	TRBJ2-2	.	many	TGCGCCAGCAGCTTCGTCGGATACACCGGGGAGCTGTTTTTT	CASSFVGYTGELFF
TRBV27	TRBJ1-5	TRBD1	.	TGTGCCAGCAGGGACAGGGGAATGAGCAATCAGCCCCAGCATTTT	CASRDRGMSNQPQHF
TRBV30	TRBJ2-5	.	few	TGTGCCTGGAAAGGGCAGGTACCGTTGGGCCGAAAAGAGACCCAGTACTTC	CAWKGQVPLGRKETQYF
TRBV5-1	TRBJ2-7	TRBD2	.	TGCGCCAGCAGCTTGGCCCAGGGACTAGCGGGAGTGGGCGACGAGCAGTACTTC	CASSLAQGLAGVGDEQYF
TRBV6-1	TRBJ2-7	.	few	TGTGCCAGCAGTGCCCAAAGCTACGAGCAGTACTTC	CASSAQSYEQYF
TRBV7-2	TRBJ2-1	TRBD2	few	TGTGCCAGCAGCCGGACTAGCGGCAATGAGCAGTTCTTC	CASSRTSGNEQFF
TRBV7-2	TRBJ2-5	.	many	TGTGCCAGCAGCTTACCCCCGTCAGAGACCCAGTACTTC	CASSLPPSETQYF
TRBV19	TRBJ2-2	TRBD1	.	TGTGCCAGCTCGACAGGGGGTGTGGTGATGCGGGAGCTGTTTTTT	CASSTGGVVMRELFF
TRBV7-9	TRBJ2-2	TRBD1	few	TGTGCCAGCAGCTTAGGACAGGGAGAGAACACCGGGGAGCTGTTTTTT	CASSLGQGENTGELFF
TRBV3-1	TRBJ1-2	.	many	TGTGCCATACGTGATTCTAACTATGGCTACACCTTC	CAIRDSNYGYTF
TRBV6-1	TRBJ2-7	TRBD2	.	TGTGCCAGCAGCGATAATGGACTAGCGGTTTATAACGGCTACGAGCAGTACTTC	CASSDNGLAVYNGYEQYF
TRBV7-2	TRBJ1-4	.	once	TGTGCCAGCAGCGAACAGGTCTTGTCGGAAAAACTGTTTTTT	CASSEQVLSEKLFF
TRBV5-8	TRBJ2-1	.	few	TGTGCCAGCAGCCCAGGGGAAAATGAGCAGTTCTTC	CASSPGENEQFF
TRBV12-3/TRBV12-4	TRBJ1-1	.	many	TGTGCCAGCAGTTTCAAGGGGGGCTCGGGTGAAGCTTTCTTT	CASSFKGGSGEAFF
TRBV13	TRBJ2-1	.	many	TGTGCCAGCAGCTTATTGCGTTTGGGGGAGGCCCAGGATGAGCAGTTCTTC	CASSLLRLGEAQDEQFF
TRBV27	TRBJ2-5	.	few	TGTGCCAGCACACCTATGGGGGGTGAGACCCAGTACTTC	CASTPMGGETQYF
TRBV9	TRBJ2-7	.	.	TGTGCCAGCAGCGTAGGGGGGGACGAGCAGTACTTC	CASSVGGDEQYF
TRBV20-1	TRBJ2-1	.	.	TGCAGTGCTAGAGATATGGAGCGGCAGATTCACAACGAGCAGTTCTTC	CSARDMERQIHNEQFF
TRBV5-1	TRBJ2-5	.	many	TGCGCCAGCAGCCTGACTTCCCTCATAGAGACCCAGTACTTC	CASSLTSLIETQYF